Each of the 29 T cell receptor beta chains below was sequenced from the same sample in a study of vaccination and CD4 T cells after COVID-19. These receptors have no identified antigens. Sample treatment: approximately nine-day PBMC culture with coronavirus spike peptide pools or control peptides (ViraFEST assay). Cultured CD4+ T-cell DNA underwent Oncomine TCR Beta short-read sequencing. MiXCR, applied by TCRdb to the PCR reads, yields one record per CDR3 protein. The sample shows 17,000 or so distinct CDR3 sequences, around two fifths of them seen only once. The sequenced sample was CD4+ T cells from blood, cultured in vitro, obtained before SARS-CoV-2 vaccination. All receptors derive from a human donor who had recovered from COVID-19.

The rearrangement uses TRBV15 and TRBJ2-7; D may be TRBD1 (6 bases). This CDR3 has 15 amino acids. The germline V gene encodes CDR1 LNHNV and CDR2 YYDKDF (reference sequence). Deletions cut 3 bases from V and 1 base from J, with 13 bases between. CDR3 nucleotides: TGTGCCACCAGCAGGACCAGGGGCGGGTCCTACGAGCAGTACTTC. Protein sequence: CATSRTRGGSYEQYF.

The chain links TRBV24-1 to TRBJ1-2; D is undetermined. Trimming pared 0 bases from V and 5 bases from J, leaving 6 bases between. The CDR3 is made up of 13 amino acids. Germline CDR1 reads KGHDR; CDR2 reads SFDVKD. CDR3 sequence (DNA): TGTGCCACCAGTGATTTGGAGGGATATGGCTACACCTTC. This codes for CATSDLEGYGYTF.

The chain recombines TRBV7-2 with TRBJ1-2; 10 positions match TRBD1. V shed 0 bases and J 7 bases; nucleotides not matched to a gene: 5. Germline V CDR1 and CDR2: SGHTA, FQGNSA. CDR3 length equals 15 residues. CDR3 nucleotides: TGTGCCAGCAGCTTAGCGCGACAGGGGGCGACTGGCTACACCTTC. The encoded protein is CASSLARQGATGYTF.

This clonotype was observed a single time. The rearrangement uses TRBV6-1 and TRBJ1-3; D gene ambiguous. The V and J ends lost 3 bases and 4 bases respectively, with 13 bases between them. The CDR3 covers 15 residues. Germline lookup yields CDR1 MNHNS and CDR2 SASEGT. DNA for the CDR3: TGTGCCAGCAGTGAGATTGCACTAGAAGGAAACACCATATATTTT. It is translated as CASSEIALEGNTIYF.

Concerning this clonotype itself: One end of the junction does not line up with germline, which may come from a read error. The chain links TRBV5-1 to TRBJ1-5, with a tentative D call TRBD1 (6 bases). The CDR3 is 15 residues long. The germline CDR1 and CDR2 sequences are SGHRS and YFSETQ. CDR3: CASSLVPGVNQPQHF. CDR3 sequence (DNA): TGTGCCAGCAGCTTGGTTCCAGGGGTGAATCAGCCCCAGCATTTT.

The chain has TRBV7-2 and TRBJ1-1; 8 nucleotides match TRBD1. Unmatched junction bases numbered 8, after V lost 1 base and J lost 4 bases. This CDR3 is 16 amino acids long. The germline gives CDR1 SGHTA, CDR2 FQGNSA. CDR3 sequence (DNA): TGTGCCAGCAGCTTAGTCAGCAGGGGGCGTTTCACTGAAGCTTTCTTT. Translated, it gives CASSLVSRGRFTEAFF. Supplemented by reference TRBV7-2 and TRBJ1-1, the full variable domain reads GAGVSQSPSNKVTEKGKDVELRCDPISGHTALYWYRQSLGQGLEFLIYFQGNSAPDKSGLPSDRFSAERTGGSVSTLTIQRTQQEDSAVYLCASSLVSRGRFTEAFFGQGTRLTVV.

This chain connects TRBV6-5 to TRBJ1-1; D may be TRBD1 (5 bases). Trimming cost V 0 bases and J 3 bases, with 11 bases left between them. CDR1 MNHEY and CDR2 SVGAGI come from the germline V gene. The CDR3 totals 15 residues. CDR3 DNA: TGTGCCAGCAGTTACTCTTCCGGGGGGGACACTGAAGCTTTCTTT. Translated: CASSYSSGGDTEAFF.

The genes are TRBV7-7 and TRBJ2-3; D possibly corresponds to TRBD2 (6 bases). CDR1 is SSHAT and CDR2 is FNYEAQ in the germline V gene (reference sequence). Trimming took 1 base from V and 13 from J, leaving 15 bases between them. The CDR3 runs 13 residues. The CDR3 reads CASSLDFAGPKYF. In DNA, the CDR3 is TGTGCCAGCAGCTTAGATTTTGCGGGACCGAAGTATTTT. The full variable domain, completed using reference TRBV7-7 and TRBJ2-3, is GAGVSQSPRYKVTKRGQDVTLRCDPISSHATLYWYQQALGQGPEFLTYFNYEAQPDKSGLPSDRFSAERPEGSISTLTIQRTEQRDSAMYRCASSLDFAGPKYFGPGTRLTVL.

This clonotype has just a few counts. The rearrangement uses TRBV27 and TRBJ2-7; 10 nucleotides align to TRBD2. Trimming cost V 7 bases and J 6 bases; bases outside gene matches: 9. CDR3 length equals 14 residues. Germline V CDR1 and CDR2: MNHEY, SMNVEV (reference sequence). The CDR3 coding sequence is TGTGCCAGCACTACTAGCGGGAAAGTGGGCGAGCAGTACTTC. Amino acids: CASTTSGKVGEQYF.

The genes are TRBV20-1 and TRBJ1-3; D is undetermined. CDR3 size: 19 residues. The germline gives CDR1 DFQATT, CDR2 SNEGSKA (reference sequence). V lost 5 bases, J lost 0 bases, and 26 bases lay in between. CDR3: CSARRPNSHPPFSGNTIYF. CDR3 DNA sequence: TGCAGTGCTCGCCGACCGAACTCCCATCCCCCGTTCTCTGGAAACACCATATATTTT.

CDR3 sequence: CSAETGIGETQYF. The CDR3 DNA sequence: TGCAGTGCTGAGACCGGAATCGGGGAGACCCAGTACTTC. The chain joins TRBV20-1 to TRBJ2-5; the D is unclear. The CDR3 sequence is 13 residues long. V was clipped by 5 bases and J by 5 bases, with 15 bases between them. From germline, CDR1 is DFQATT and CDR2 SNEGSKA (reference sequence).

V usage is TRBV20-1 and J usage is TRBJ1-1; D perhaps matches TRBD1 (5 bases). This CDR3 has 14 amino acids. Trimming removed 0 bases from V and 1 base from J, with 9 bases in between. Germline-derived CDR1 and CDR2 are DFQATT and SNEGSKA (reference sequence). This CDR3 is CSARDNTGNTEAFF. The CDR3 nucleotides read TGCAGTGCTAGAGATAACACAGGGAACACTGAAGCTTTCTTT.

The CDR3 here is CASSLVEGRNTEAFF. As DNA, the CDR3 is TGCGCCAGCAGCCTCGTGGAGGGGCGGAACACTGAAGCTTTCTTT. This chain uses TRBV5-1 with TRBJ1-1; D is perhaps TRBD1 (5 bases). Trimming left V 4 bases short and J 1 base short, with 14 bases between. CDR3 size: 15 residues. CDR1 SGHRS and CDR2 YFSETQ come from the germline V gene. Based on the CDR3 plus reference TRBV5-1 and TRBJ1-1, the full variable domain is KAGVTQTPRYLIKTRGQQVTLSCSPISGHRSVSWYQQTPGQGLQFLFEYFSETQRNKGNFPGRFSGRQFSNSRSEMNVSTLELGDSALYLCASSLVEGRNTEAFFGQGTRLTVV.

This clonotype was counted only a few times. This sequence joins TRBV24-1 and TRBJ2-1; D is uncertain. This CDR3 is built from 17 residues. The V and J ends lost 4 bases and 0 bases respectively, with 15 bases between them. The germline V gene encodes CDR1 KGHDR and CDR2 SFDVKD. The CDR3 is CATSDMNDPSSYNEQFF. The CDR3 DNA reads as TGTGCCACCAGTGACATGAATGACCCAAGCTCCTACAATGAGCAGTTCTTC.

The chain has TRBV7-8 and TRBJ2-7; TRBD2 might be the D (6 bases). Trimming pared 2 bases from V and 1 base from J, leaving 27 bases between. This CDR3 is built from 20 residues. From germline, CDR1 is SGHVS and CDR2 FQNEAQ. The CDR3 sequence is CASSLTLSSARTIISYEQYF. DNA for the CDR3: TGTGCCAGCAGCTTAACGTTGTCTAGCGCGAGAACCATTATTTCCTACGAGCAGTACTTC.

This clonotype has only a few counts. This CDR3 is CASTLYSGANVLTF. The CDR3 nucleotides are TGTGCCAGCACCCTCTACTCTGGGGCCAACGTCCTGACTTTC. V usage is TRBV27 and J usage is TRBJ2-6; D gene ambiguous. V was pared by 7 bases and J by 0 bases, with 7 bases between. From germline, CDR1 is MNHEY and CDR2 SMNVEV (reference sequence). The CDR3 contains 14 residues.

The rearrangement links TRBV15 to TRBJ2-1, with 14 bases matching TRBD2. The length of the CDR3 is 20 residues. Trimming cost V 0 bases and J 3 bases; bases outside gene matches: 10. CDR1 is LNHNV and CDR2 is YYDKDF in the germline V gene (reference sequence). For the CDR3, the DNA is TGTGCCACCAGCAGAGAGAGACCGGGACTAGCGGGAGCACTCTACAATGAGCAGTTCTTC. Protein product: CATSRERPGLAGALYNEQFF.

This clonotype was counted a few times. The gene calls are TRBV10-3 and TRBJ1-1, with D possibly matching TRBD1 (5 bases). Looked up from germline, CDR1 is ENHRY and CDR2 is SYGVKD. This CDR3 contains 13 residues. V was pared by 10 bases and J by 0 bases, with 12 bases between. In DNA, the CDR3 is TGTGCCACCGGGGCTTTACTGAACACTGAAGCTTTCTTT. The encoded protein is CATGALLNTEAFF.

The V and J genes are TRBV7-2 and TRBJ1-4, with a tentative D call TRBD1 (5 bases). V was clipped by 3 bases and J by 7 bases, with 12 bases between them. The length of the CDR3 is 14 residues. Germline lookup yields CDR1 SGHTA and CDR2 FQGNSA. The CDR3 DNA is TGTGCCAGCAGCTTGTTGGGGGTCCGTGAAAAACTGTTTTTT. Protein sequence: CASSLLGVREKLFF.

V and J are TRBV7-6 and TRBJ2-2, with TRBD1 matching 9 bases. The trim removed 6 bases at V and 4 bases at J, leaving 9 bases unmatched. The CDR3 is 16 residues long. Germline-derived CDR1 and CDR2 are SGHVS and FNYEAQ. CDR3 residues: CASRTAGTGITGELFF. CDR3 nucleotide sequence: TGTGCCAGCAGAACCGCCGGGACAGGGATCACCGGGGAGCTGTTTTTT.

The chain couples TRBV6-1 to TRBJ1-1, with D perhaps TRBD1 (5 bases). Germline values: CDR1 MNHNS, CDR2 SASEGT. V dropped 5 bases and J dropped 1 base, with 11 bases sitting between them. The CDR3 consists of 14 residues. The CDR3 loop reads CASSLGTQNTEAFF. The CDR3, as DNA: TGTGCCAGCAGTCTGGGGACCCAGAACACTGAAGCTTTCTTT.

This chain joins TRBV5-1 and TRBJ1-1, with TRBD1 as a possible D gene (6 bases). Germline V gene lookup returns CDR1 SGHRS and CDR2 YFSETQ. CDR3 length: 14 residues. V was shortened by 5 bases and J by 5 bases, with 16 bases between the two germline ends. CDR3 in amino acids: CASSPQGRETEAFF. Here the CDR3 DNA reads TGCGCCAGCAGTCCCCAGGGGCGAGAGACTGAAGCTTTCTTT.

The rearrangement uses TRBV14 and TRBJ2-1, with D maybe TRBD2 (5 bases). The germline V gene encodes CDR1 SGHDN and CDR2 FVKESK. The CDR3 sequence is 12 residues long. Trimming took 4 bases from V and 10 from J, leaving 11 bases between them. DNA of the CDR3: TGTGCCAGCAGCCTCGGGTCGGGGGAGCAGTTCTTC. This translates into CASSLGSGEQFF.

This clonotype occurred a few times. The rearrangement uses TRBV27 and TRBJ1-6; a possible D gene is TRBD1 (6 bases). V was pared by 6 bases and J by 7 bases, with 13 bases between. Germline V CDR1 and CDR2: MNHEY, SMNVEV (reference sequence). The CDR3 is made up of 14 amino acids. The CDR3 DNA reads as TGTGCCAGCAGGTTGACAGGATCAAATTCACCCCTCCACTTT. Protein: CASRLTGSNSPLHF.

This clonotype was detected a few times. This sequence joins TRBV20-1 and TRBJ2-5, with 9 bases lining up with TRBD1. The ends lost 5 bases at V and 4 bases at J; junction bases unmatched: 11. Per germline, CDR1 DFQATT and CDR2 SNEGSKA (reference sequence). The length of the CDR3 is 15 residues. Here the CDR3 DNA reads TGCAGTGCTCCCGACTTCGGGACAGGGTTAGAGACCCAGTACTTC. This encodes CSAPDFGTGLETQYF.

The chain has TRBV6-2 or TRBV6-3 and TRBJ2-7; TRBD2 agrees at 12 bases. The J segment lost 5 bases and the V segment lost 5 bases, leaving 13 bases of the junction unmatched. Germline CDR1 is MNHEY and CDR2 is SVGEGT. The CDR3 length is 17 residues. The CDR3 here is CASSQRLAGGPLDEQYF. The CDR3 DNA is TGTGCCAGCAGTCAGCGGCTAGCGGGAGGGCCTCTCGACGAGCAGTACTTC.

The V and J genes are TRBV20-1 and TRBJ1-5, with D tentatively TRBD1 (6 bases). V was trimmed by 5 bases and J by 3 bases, leaving 17 bases between them. The CDR3 totals 15 residues. Germline V gene sequence: CDR1 DFQATT, CDR2 SNEGSKA (reference sequence). Here the CDR3 reads CSARKGGGLNQPQHF. In DNA, the CDR3 is TGCAGTGCTCGCAAAGGAGGGGGACTCAATCAGCCCCAGCATTTT.

The rearrangement joins TRBV2 to TRBJ2-7; TRBD1 is a possible D gene (6 bases). The CDR3 sequence is 13 residues long. The ends were cut back, 2 bases at V and 7 bases at J, with 12 bases in the middle. Germline values: CDR1 SNHLY, CDR2 FYNNEI. CDR3 DNA: TGTGCCAGCAGTGAAACAGGGAAAGATGAGCAGTACTTC. Its translation is CASSETGKDEQYF.

V usage is TRBV10-3 and J usage is TRBJ2-2; no firm D call. CDR1 is ENHRY, CDR2 SYGVKD, per germline. Trimming pared 5 bases from V and 5 bases from J, leaving 12 bases between. This CDR3 region has 14 residues. The CDR3 here is CAISIKVETGELFF. The CDR3 nucleotides read TGTGCCATCAGTATCAAGGTAGAAACCGGGGAGCTGTTTTTT.